The 6 T cell receptor beta chains listed next were all sequenced from one sample in a study of blood T cell repertoires in COVID-19 (dated by TCRdb to the early 2020s). The library was produced with the immunoSEQ multiplex PCR assay. The table comes from immuneACCESS by way of TCRdb, which keeps in-frame sequences with V and J called. Part of the clones is missing from these tables; in studies checked, under half for an unresolved V gene and the rest for unknown reasons. Recorded for this sample are around 320,000 clones; around nine tenths of them occurred a single time. The ten largest clones add up to roughly 11% of the sample. Sequencing used peripheral blood. All receptors come from a woman aged 25 to 39 with COVID-19, enrolled during active disease.

J is TRBJ1-1 and V is TRBV18; 9 positions agree with TRBD1. This CDR3 is 19 amino acids long. After removal of 4 bases from V and 4 bases from J, the junction contained 19 bases not matched to a gene. The germline V gene encodes CDR1 KGHSH and CDR2 LQKENI. CDR3 residues: CASSLNWAGQGLLSTEAFF. DNA for the CDR3: TGTGCCAGCTCACTCAATTGGGCCGGACAGGGGCTCCTAAGCACTGAAGCTTTCTTT.

The chain couples TRBV21-1 to TRBJ2-1; no DNA check was done on the table's D call, TRBD2. TRBV21-1 counts as a pseudogene. The CDR3 contains 16 residues. The CDR3 DNA is TGTGCCAGCAGAACTTCTAGCGGGGGGCACCCGTATGAGCAGTTCTTC. Amino acids: CASRTSSGGHPYEQFF.

J is TRBJ1-5 and V is TRBV5-1; maybe TRBD1 (6 bases). V lost 4 bases to trimming and J lost 7 bases, with 15 bases between them. Germline CDR1 SGHRS, CDR2 YFSETQ. This CDR3 contains 14 residues. In nucleotides, the CDR3 is TGCGCCAGCAGCCTAGGGGGGGTCGGGCAGCCCCAGCATTTT. Its protein product is CASSLGGVGQPQHF.

The J gene is TRBJ2-5, the V gene TRBV18; D ambiguous. V lost 3 bases and J lost 2, with 10 bases in between. The CDR3 sequence is 14 residues long. Germline CDR1 and CDR2: KGHSH and LQKENI. The CDR3 reads CASSPYDSQETQYF. CDR3 nucleotide sequence: TGTGCCAGCTCACCTTATGATAGTCAAGAGACCCAGTACTTC.

The chain has TRBV5-4 and TRBJ2-4; D possibly corresponds to TRBD2 (6 bases). V shed 0 bases and J shed 9 bases, with 13 bases lying between them. This CDR3 is built from 14 residues. The germline CDR1 and CDR2 sequences are SGHNT and YYREEE (reference sequence). In DNA form, the CDR3 reads TGTGCCAGCAGCTTGGCACAGGAGGGCGGCATTCAGTACTTC. Its translation is CASSLAQEGGIQYF.

The chain recombines TRBV7-9 with TRBJ2-7; a weak D match, TRBD2 (6 bases). This CDR3 is built from 14 residues. Trimming stripped 1 base from V and 4 bases from J, with 11 bases between. Germline V gives CDR1 SEHNR, CDR2 FQNEAQ (reference sequence). Written as DNA, the CDR3 is TGTGCCAGCAGCTTAGAGGAGGGGAGATACGAGCAGTACTTC. Its protein is CASSLEEGRYEQYF. Combining the CDR3 with reference TRBV7-9 and TRBJ2-7 gives the whole variable domain DTGVSQNPRHKITKRGQNVTFRCDPISEHNRLYWYRQTLGQGPEFLTYFQNEAQLEKSRLLSDRFSAERPKGSFSTLEIQRTEQGDSAMYLCASSLEEGRYEQYFGPGTRLTVT.